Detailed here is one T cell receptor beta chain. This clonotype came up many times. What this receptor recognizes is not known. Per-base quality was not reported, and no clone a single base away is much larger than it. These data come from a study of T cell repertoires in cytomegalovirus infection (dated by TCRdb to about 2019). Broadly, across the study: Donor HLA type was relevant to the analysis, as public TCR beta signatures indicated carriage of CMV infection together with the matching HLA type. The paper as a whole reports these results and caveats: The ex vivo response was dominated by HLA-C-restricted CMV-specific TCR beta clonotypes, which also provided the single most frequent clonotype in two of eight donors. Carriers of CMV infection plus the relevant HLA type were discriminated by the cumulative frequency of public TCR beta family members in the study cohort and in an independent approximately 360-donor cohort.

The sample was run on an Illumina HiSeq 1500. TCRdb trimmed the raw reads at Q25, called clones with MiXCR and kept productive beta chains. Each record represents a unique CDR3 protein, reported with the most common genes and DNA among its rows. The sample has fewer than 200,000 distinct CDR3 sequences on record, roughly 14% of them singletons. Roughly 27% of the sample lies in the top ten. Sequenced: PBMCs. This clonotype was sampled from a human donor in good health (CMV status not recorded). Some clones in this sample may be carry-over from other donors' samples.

This receptor has the CDR3 CASSGRTGGGTEAFF. In nucleotides, the sequence is TGTGCCAGCAGCGGGAGGACAGGGGGGGGAACTGAAGCTTTCTTT. The rearranged segments are TRBV7-2 and TRBJ1-1, with TRBD1 identical over 10 junction bases. Taken from cysteine to phenylalanine, the CDR3 has 15 residues. The read is trimmed to its CDR3 DNA, 45 bases read in frame from base 1. Germline trimming amounts to 5 bases on V and 5 bases on J, with 8 as the count of junction bases outside the gene matches. CDR1 and CDR2 are read off the germline V gene as SGHTA and FQGNSA.